A selection of T cell receptor beta chains follows, all from one sample in a study of shared clonotypes between healthy human individuals. TCRdb's table, derived via immunoSEQ multiplex PCR, lists solely in-frame clones and lacks some. The sample carries about 590,000 clones, roughly 95% recorded once. Sequenced: naive CD8+ T cells sorted from blood. The receptors were gathered from a woman in her thirties in good health. CDR3s leave out the opening cysteine and the closing phenylalanine or tryptophan. A D gene is named only where the DNA matches it firmly.

V gene	J gene	D gene	CDR3 protein
TRBV19	TRBJ2-1	.	ASKNDREGRDEQF
TRBV7-8	TRBJ1-5	.	ASSIGQNQPQH
TRBV5-5	TRBJ1-4	.	ASSFEHGGEKLF
TRBV28	TRBJ2-1	TRBD2	ASSRPSLAGVGEQF
TRBV11-2	TRBJ1-4	.	ASSSGQGREKLF
TRBV7-8	TRBJ2-7	TRBD2	ASSLVRLAGGYEQY
TRBV27	TRBJ1-5	.	ASSWLGLNQPQH
TRBV5-1	TRBJ2-1	.	ASSLVGGLYNEQF
TRBV4-2	TRBJ2-2	.	ASSTGAGELF
TRBV10-3	TRBJ1-5	TRBD1	AISDNDRGHNQPQH
TRBV2	TRBJ2-7	.	ASSSRLVETHDTGEEQY
TRBV6-5	TRBJ1-5	.	AAGQPQH
TRBV6-1	TRBJ2-1	TRBD2	ASSETYGAGAIYNEQF
TRBV6-5	TRBJ2-3	.	ASSYSRQPMGDTQY
TRBV4-1	TRBJ2-5	TRBD2	ASSRPGGRAGIGGETQY
TRBV11-2	TRBJ2-7	.	ASSLNEQY
TRBV7-9	TRBJ1-2	.	ASSLDNYGYT
TRBV2	TRBJ1-2	.	ASSEQANYGYT
TRBV6-5	TRBJ2-7	.	ASSYGGSYEQY
TRBV15	TRBJ2-1	TRBD2	ATSRVLAGYNEQF
TRBV10-3	TRBJ1-2	.	AISESGQGLGYT
TRBV9	TRBJ1-2	.	ASSVDVGGAYGYT
TRBV27	TRBJ2-3	TRBD2	ASSLPPSGEGETDTQY
TRBV7-9	TRBJ1-2	TRBD1	ASSLVGTGPLGYT
TRBV5-4	TRBJ2-2	.	ASSLGRGFTGELF
TRBV11-2	TRBJ1-1	.	ASSLGPRGNTEAF
TRBV9	TRBJ1-6	TRBD1	ASSTQGSHLH
TRBV5-6	TRBJ1-1	.	ASSLVQGHGDTEAF
TRBV2	TRBJ1-2	.	ASWGNGYT
TRBV28	TRBJ2-7	.	ASSRILRDGRSYEQY